These 15 T cell receptor beta chains originate from one sample sequenced in a study of cytomegalovirus exposure and HLA in healthy donors. Researchers ran the PCR with 60 Vbeta and 13 Jbeta primers. TCRdb's copy holds only in-frame clones and misses some; the assay was immunoSEQ multiplex PCR. The listing contains some 110,000 clones. Sequencing used PBMCs. These receptors were taken from a man aged 35-49 years in good health and CMV-seronegative.

The V gene is TRBV11-2, the J gene TRBJ1-3; D is undetermined. CDR1 is SGHAT, CDR2 FQNNGV, per germline. Trimming stripped 4 bases from V and 4 bases from J, with 14 bases between. CDR3 size: 15 residues. CDR3 DNA sequence: TGTGCCAGCAGCTCGGGTCCGAGTGGCGGAAACACCATATATTTT. It encodes CASSSGPSGGNTIYF.

The rearrangement uses TRBV29-1 and TRBJ1-6, with D perhaps matching TRBD1 (6 bases). The germline CDR1 and CDR2 sequences are SQVTM and ANQGSEA. The CDR3 runs 15 residues. The germline V and J ends were trimmed by 7 bases and 0 bases, with 13 bases remaining between them. The CDR3 reads CSARDTSSYNSPLHF. The CDR3 coding sequence is TGCAGCGCTCGGGACACGAGCTCCTATAATTCACCCCTCCACTTT.

The chain joins TRBV27 to TRBJ2-7; TRBD1 matches 7 bases. The CDR3 extends over 16 amino acids. V trimming: 3 bases; J trimming: 3 bases; junction bases outside the gene matches: 11. Germline CDR1 is MNHEY and CDR2 is SMNVEV (reference sequence). The CDR3 loop reads CASSFVPRQGSYEQYF. As DNA, the CDR3 is TGTGCCAGCAGTTTCGTACCCAGACAGGGTAGCTACGAGCAGTACTTC.

The rearrangement joins TRBV7-9 to TRBJ2-3; 8 bases are shared with TRBD2. This CDR3 has 15 residues. CDR1 SEHNR and CDR2 FQNEAQ come from the germline V gene (reference sequence). The V gene end was trimmed by 4 bases and the J gene end by 6 bases; junction bases not matched to a gene: 9. CDR3 in amino acids: CASSSPGLVSDTQYF. The CDR3 nucleotides are TGTGCCAGCAGCTCTCCGGGACTAGTTTCTGATACGCAGTATTTT.

The chain uses TRBV2 and TRBJ2-7, with TRBD2 matching 8 bases. Germline assignment: CDR1 SNHLY and CDR2 FYNNEI. CDR3 length equals 12 residues. The V gene end was trimmed by 6 bases and the J gene end by 3 bases; junction bases not matched to a gene: 1. CDR3 nucleotide sequence: TGTGCCAGCAGGACTAGCGACTACGAGCAGTACTTC. Translated, it gives CASRTSDYEQYF. Supplemented by reference TRBV2 and TRBJ2-7, the full variable domain reads EPEVTQTPSHQVTQMGQEVILRCVPISNHLYFYWYRQILGQKVEFLVSFYNNEISEKSEIFDDQFSVERPDGSNFTLKIRSTKLEDSAMYFCASRTSDYEQYFGPGTRLTVT.

In the case of this clone: One end of the junction fails to match germline, which may point to a read error. The V call is TRBV29-1, the J call TRBJ1-2; D not certain. The CDR3 contains 11 residues. Looked up from germline, CDR1 is SQVTM and CDR2 is ANQGSEA. The CDR3 is CSVEGGWGYTF. CDR3 in DNA: TGCAGCGTCGAAGGAGGTTGGGGCTACACCTTC.

The chain employs TRBV11-3 and TRBJ1-1; D remains unclear. The CDR3 is 13 amino acids. Trimming stripped 8 bases from V and 6 bases from J, with 16 bases between. Germline V gene data show CDR1 as SGHNT and CDR2 as YENEEA. The CDR3 sequence: CASARPGIPEAFF. CDR3 coding DNA: TGTGCCAGCGCCCGACCGGGGATCCCTGAAGCTTTCTTT.

The V gene is TRBV5-8, the J gene TRBJ1-5, with D hard to call. Germline values: CDR1 SGHTS, CDR2 YDEGEE. V was trimmed by 0 bases and J by 4 bases, leaving 11 bases between them. The CDR3 contains 15 residues. DNA of the CDR3: TGTGCCAGCAGCTTGGGTCAGGTAGTTAATCAGCCCCAGCATTTT. Its translation: CASSLGQVVNQPQHF.

This chain connects TRBV18 to TRBJ1-1; D ambiguous. The CDR3 extends over 14 amino acids. Germline V gene data show CDR1 as KGHSH and CDR2 as LQKENI. Trimming took off 5 bases at V and 1 base at J, with 11 bases between the two ends. CDR3 sequence: CASSRETRNTEAFF. The CDR3 coding sequence is TGTGCCAGCTCAAGGGAGACAAGGAACACTGAAGCTTTCTTT.

The CDR3 region is CASSRTGGQETQYF. CDR3 sequence (DNA): TGTGCCAGCAGCAGGACAGGGGGCCAGGAGACCCAGTACTTC. This chain uses TRBV9 with TRBJ2-5; TRBD1 agrees at 11 bases. The V gene end was trimmed by 4 bases and the J gene end by 5 bases; junction bases not matched to a gene: 4. The CDR3 totals 14 residues. Per germline, CDR1 SGDLS and CDR2 YYNGEE.

This sequence joins TRBV29-1 and TRBJ2-5; 7 bases align to TRBD2. Germline V gene data show CDR1 as SQVTM and CDR2 as ANQGSEA. Losses at the gene ends were 7 bases for V and 4 bases for J; bases not matched to a gene: 6. The CDR3 extends over 12 amino acids. The chain's CDR3 is CSAAGEGETQYF. In DNA, the CDR3 is TGCAGCGCCGCGGGGGAGGGAGAGACCCAGTACTTC.

The chain couples TRBV2 to TRBJ1-2, with 7 bases that match TRBD1. Germline values: CDR1 SNHLY, CDR2 FYNNEI. The CDR3 is 18 residues long. The trim removed 2 bases at V and 1 base at J, leaving 13 bases unmatched. The CDR3 sequence is CASSEFEARGAGNYGYTF. The CDR3 region has the DNA TGTGCCAGCAGTGAATTCGAAGCCAGGGGGGCGGGTAACTATGGCTACACCTTC.

Here the CDR3 reads CASSAGPGLGYNEQFF. CDR3 coding DNA: TGTGCCAGCAGCGCGGGGCCGGGACTAGGTTACAATGAGCAGTTCTTC. This rearrangement joins TRBV7-3 to TRBJ2-1; 8 positions match TRBD2. Germline V gene data show CDR1 as SGHTA and CDR2 as FQGTGA. CDR3 length: 16 residues. The ends lost 5 bases at V and 4 bases at J; junction bases unmatched: 10. Based on the CDR3 plus reference TRBV7-3 and TRBJ2-1, the full variable domain is GAGVSQTPSNKVTEKGKYVELRCDPISGHTALYWYRQSLGQGPEFLIYFQGTGAADDSGLPNDRFFAVRPEGSVSTLKIQRTERGDSAVYLCASSAGPGLGYNEQFFGPGTRLTVL.

The V and J genes are TRBV7-9 and TRBJ2-7; D is possibly TRBD1 (6 bases). The CDR3 sequence is 13 residues long. The germline V gene has CDR1 SEHNR and CDR2 FQNEAQ (reference sequence). V was cut by 5 bases and J by 5 bases, with 13 bases left in between. CDR3 sequence (DNA): TGTGCCAGCAGCCCAGCCCCAGGGGACGAGCAGTACTTC. It specifies CASSPAPGDEQYF.

V usage is TRBV6-1 and J usage is TRBJ2-1; tentatively, D is TRBD1 (5 bases). The germline CDR1 and CDR2 sequences are MNHNS and SASEGT. The CDR3 contains 15 residues. The germline V and J ends were trimmed by 2 bases and 4 bases, with 12 bases remaining between them. The DNA for the CDR3 is TGTGCCAGCAGTGAATTGGCAGGGAATTACAATGAGCAGTTCTTC. Protein: CASSELAGNYNEQFF.